This T cell receptor (beta chain) was identified during a study of T cell repertoires in cytomegalovirus infection. Study as a whole: Indicated by public TCR beta signatures were CMV infection and matching HLA type.

This clonotype has a count of ten or more. Its cognate antigen is unknown. MiXCR was run by TCRdb on the reads, yielding one entry per CDR3 protein. The table lists 200,000 to 300,000 distinct CDR3 sequences, roughly 12% of them singletons. Study-wide points: HLA-C-restricted CMV-specific TCR beta clonotypes were dominant in the ex vivo response.

The CDR3 consists of 12 residues. Germline CDR1 reads SEHNR; CDR2 reads FQNEAQ (reference sequence). The V end lost 5 bases, the J end lost 9 bases, and 14 bases lay between the germline ends. Material for sequencing was PBMCs. The source is a human donor in good health (CMV status not recorded). Some clones in this sample may be carry-over from other donors' samples. This chain links TRBV7-9 with TRBJ2-7, with D hard to call. CDR3 loop: CASSPADNRQYF. The CDR3 DNA follows: TGTGCCAGCAGCCCTGCAGACAATAGGCAGTACTTC.